The sequence of this T cell receptor (beta chain) was determined in a study of vaccination and CD4 T cells after COVID-19. Turning to the study itself: Cultures that served as controls received a CEFX pool, an HIV-1 Nef pool, or no peptide.

This clonotype was observed a handful of times. Its antigen is still unknown. Indicated treatment: approximately 9-day PBMC culture with coronavirus spike peptide pools or control peptides (ViraFEST assay). Cultured CD4+ T cell DNA was sequenced using the Oncomine TCR Beta short-read assay. TCRdb independently ran MiXCR on the PCR reads; one entry per CDR3 protein. This table holds around 18,000 distinct CDR3 sequences, about 75% found once. The sequencing input was CD4+ T cells from blood, cultured in vitro. The receptor comes from a human donor who had recovered from COVID-19.

The CDR3 DNA sequence: TGTGCCAGCTCGAGCTGGACGGAGACCCAGTACTTC. This sequence encodes CASSSWTETQYF. The chain is built from TRBV2 and TRBJ2-5; D ambiguous. Germline V gives CDR1 SNHLY, CDR2 FYNNEI. The CDR3 has 12 residues. V was clipped by 8 bases and J by 5 bases, with 12 bases between them.